Shown below are 26 T cell receptor beta chains from a single sample sequenced in a study of cytomegalovirus exposure and HLA in healthy donors. PCR involved 60 Vbeta and 13 Jbeta primers. The protocol was immunoSEQ multiplex PCR, while the TCRdb copy is restricted to in-frame clones and leaves out a portion. This sample has roughly 130,000 clones; around 8.5% occur once, and the top ten carry 5.5%. Material: PBMCs. These receptors were collected from a man in his forties in good health and CMV-seronegative.

This chain connects TRBV6-1 to TRBJ2-7, with 10 bases identical to TRBD2. Trimming cost V 2 bases and J 0 bases; bases outside gene matches: 1. The CDR3 spans 15 residues. Germline CDR1 is MNHNS and CDR2 is SASEGT. The CDR3 nucleotides are TGTGCCAGCAGTGAAAGCGGGGGGGCCTCCTACGAGCAGTACTTC. Its protein is CASSESGGASYEQYF.

The chain links TRBV6-4 to TRBJ1-1; D call uncertain. CDR1 MRHNA and CDR2 SNTAGT come from the germline V gene. Trimming shortened V by 4 bases and J by 0 bases, and 18 bases separated the two germline ends. This CDR3 spans 17 amino acids. DNA for the CDR3: TGTGCCAGCAGTGCGCCTTCTTCCAACTCTATGAACACTGAAGCTTTCTTT. This encodes CASSAPSSNSMNTEAFF.

This chain joins TRBV6-1 and TRBJ1-4; 9 bases align to TRBD1. The junction had 8 bases not matched to a gene; V was cut back by 10 bases and J by 8 bases. This CDR3 has 13 amino acids. Germline CDR1 is MNHNS and CDR2 is SASEGT. In nucleotides, the CDR3 is TGTGCCACCCGATGGGACAGGGACGAAAAACTGTTTTTT. Translated: CATRWDRDEKLFF.

This CDR3 reads CASSVGGNSPLHF. The DNA for the CDR3 is TGTGCCAGCAGCGTAGGAGGGAATTCACCCCTCCACTTT. The J gene is TRBJ1-6, the V gene TRBV9; no definite D call. The V end lost 0 bases, the J end lost 7 bases, and 5 bases lay between the germline ends. In germline, CDR1 is SGDLS, CDR2 YYNGEE. The CDR3 has 13 residues.

The V gene is TRBV28, the J gene TRBJ2-5; the match to TRBD2 covers 11 bases. Trimming took 2 bases from V and 6 from J; bases not matched to a gene: 5. The CDR3 loop spans 15 amino acids. The germline gives CDR1 MDHEN, CDR2 SYDVKM. The CDR3 DNA follows: TGTGCCAGCAGTTTAATAGCGGGGGGGCCTAAGACCCAGTACTTC. Its translation: CASSLIAGGPKTQYF.

The rearrangement uses TRBV5-6 and TRBJ1-2, with no clear D. The CDR3 is 16 residues long. Germline-derived CDR1 and CDR2 are SGHDT and YYEEEE. Trimming cost V 0 bases and J 0 bases, with 12 bases left between them. The CDR3, as DNA: TGTGCCAGCAGCTTGGGGTTAACGGGAGCTAACTATGGCTACACCTTC. This sequence encodes CASSLGLTGANYGYTF.

This chain connects TRBV6-1 to TRBJ1-2, with 9 bases lining up with TRBD1. The CDR3 covers 12 residues. Trimming took 11 bases from V and 4 from J; bases not matched to a gene: 5. Germline values: CDR1 MNHNS, CDR2 SASEGT. The CDR3 is CAGRQGGYGYTF. CDR3 in DNA: TGTGCCGGAAGACAGGGGGGCTATGGCTACACCTTC.

The chain uses TRBV28 and TRBJ1-1, with TRBD1 identical over 7 bases. The CDR3 has 14 residues. The J segment lost 11 bases and the V segment lost 4 bases, leaving 13 bases of the junction unmatched. CDR1 and CDR2 (germline): MDHEN, SYDVKM. CDR3 DNA: TGTGCCAGCAGTTATTCGGCCAGGGGGTGGGCGGCTTTCTTT. It is translated as CASSYSARGWAAFF.

A few counts support this clone. The V and J genes are TRBV7-9 and TRBJ1-1; D is undetermined. The V gene's germline CDR1 is SEHNR and CDR2 FQNEAQ (reference sequence). V was clipped by 6 bases and J by 6 bases, with 5 bases between them. This CDR3 is 10 amino acids long. This chain's CDR3 is CASRGAEAFF. CDR3 coding DNA: TGTGCCAGCAGGGGCGCTGAAGCTTTCTTT.

There are a few counts of this clone. The chain has TRBV5-5 and TRBJ1-5, with 9 bases aligning to TRBD1. Germline CDR1 reads SGHKS; CDR2 reads YYEKEE (reference sequence). The CDR3 runs 16 residues. The trim removed 4 bases at V and 4 bases at J, leaving 9 bases unmatched. The CDR3 is CASSDGTGRSNQPQHF. Here the CDR3 DNA reads TGTGCCAGCAGCGACGGGACAGGGAGGTCAAATCAGCCCCAGCATTTT. The variable domain in full, completed from reference TRBV5-5 and TRBJ1-5, reads DAGVTQSPTHLIKTRGQQVTLRCSPISGHKSVSWYQQVLGQGPQFIFQYYEKEERGRGNFPDRFSARQFPNYSSELNVNALLLGDSALYLCASSDGTGRSNQPQHFGDGTRLSIL.

This clone was seen many times. The chain is built from TRBV6-1 and TRBJ2-5; 13 bases line up with TRBD2. Losses at the gene ends were 7 bases for V and 2 bases for J; bases not matched to a gene: 4. Germline V gene sequence: CDR1 MNHNS, CDR2 SASEGT. The CDR3 is made up of 15 amino acids. The CDR3 sequence is CASTLLAGGQETQYF. The CDR3 coding sequence is TGTGCCAGCACCCTACTAGCGGGGGGGCAAGAGACCCAGTACTTC.

The chain employs TRBV4-1 and TRBJ2-7; D is uncertain. This CDR3 has 13 residues. Germline CDR1 reads MGHRA; CDR2 reads YSYEKL. V dropped 1 base and J dropped 4 bases, with 8 bases sitting between them. The CDR3 bases are TGCGCCAGCAGCCAAGGTTCCATTTACGAGCAGTACTTC. As protein: CASSQGSIYEQYF.

This clone has more than one count but fewer than ten. The sample has other DNA sequences that encode this CDR3 too. The V call is TRBV30, the J call TRBJ2-3, with 7 positions matching TRBD2. Germline V gene lookup returns CDR1 GTSNPN and CDR2 SVGIG (reference sequence). The CDR3 totals 16 residues. After removal of 2 bases from V and 4 bases from J, the junction contained 12 bases not matched to a gene. The CDR3 sequence is CAWSPPMGGTADTQYF. DNA for the CDR3: TGTGCCTGGAGTCCGCCCATGGGGGGGACCGCAGATACGCAGTATTTT.

The V gene is TRBV6-1, the J gene TRBJ2-3, with TRBD2 identical over 10 bases. The CDR3 contains 15 residues. Germline CDR1 MNHNS, CDR2 SASEGT. V trimming: 3 bases; J trimming: 5 bases; junction bases outside the gene matches: 5. DNA for the CDR3: TGTGCCAGCAGTGATACTAGCGGGGTGGGAGATACGCAGTATTTT. This gives the protein CASSDTSGVGDTQYF.

The genes are TRBV11-2 and TRBJ1-2, with TRBD1 matching 10 bases. The CDR3 contains 18 residues. From germline, CDR1 is SGHAT and CDR2 FQNNGV. The ends lost 1 base at V and 4 bases at J; junction bases unmatched: 12. The DNA for the CDR3 is TGTGCCAGCAGCTTAGCGCGACAGGGGGCACTCTATCGCTATGGCTACACCTTC. Amino acids: CASSLARQGALYRYGYTF.

This clone was seen only a few times. The chain links TRBV6-6 to TRBJ2-7; TRBD1 agrees at 9 bases. J lost 6 bases, V lost 5 bases, and 14 bases had no gene match. Germline V gene lookup returns CDR1 MNHNY and CDR2 SVGAGI (reference sequence). CDR3 length equals 16 residues. This chain's CDR3 is CASSPRGPGQGSEQYF. The DNA for the CDR3 is TGTGCCAGCAGTCCCAGGGGTCCGGGACAGGGTTCCGAGCAGTACTTC.

This clone was recorded a few times. V is TRBV5-1 and J is TRBJ2-2, with 7 positions matching TRBD2. Germline V lookup: CDR1 SGHRS, CDR2 YFSETQ. V was pared by 7 bases and J by 5 bases, with 17 bases of the junction left unmatched. The CDR3 has 17 amino acids. CDR3: CASSLTSGAQGTGELFF. CDR3 in DNA: TGCGCCAGCTCTTTAACCAGCGGGGCACAAGGGACCGGGGAGCTGTTTTTT.

In its sample, this clone was seen a few times. V and J are TRBV7-9 and TRBJ2-2, with 8 bases fitting TRBD2. CDR1 SEHNR and CDR2 FQNEAQ come from the germline V gene (reference sequence). The CDR3 has 16 amino acids. Unmatched junction bases numbered 5, after V lost 2 bases and J lost 3 bases. CDR3 nucleotides: TGTGCCAGCAGCTTAATCGGGGGGGAAGACACCGGGGAGCTGTTTTTT. Protein: CASSLIGGEDTGELFF.

This chain connects TRBV5-4 to TRBJ1-6; the D gene is possibly TRBD1 (5 bases). The CDR3 consists of 18 residues. Between the trimmed V and J ends, which lost 4 bases and 6 bases, there was a span of 23 bases. The germline V gene encodes CDR1 SGHNT and CDR2 YYREEE (reference sequence). CDR3 bases: TGTGCCAGCAGCAACAAAGGGGAATTTAACGAAGCTAATTCACCCCTCCACTTT. Protein sequence: CASSNKGEFNEANSPLHF.

This clone turned up a few times. The chain recombines TRBV7-8 with TRBJ2-6; D might be TRBD2 (6 bases). This CDR3 contains 18 residues. Germline CDR1 and CDR2: SGHVS and FQNEAQ. V shed 1 base and J shed 1 base, with 14 bases lying between them. CDR3 in amino acids: CASSLGGVYASGANVLTF. The CDR3 DNA is TGTGCCAGCAGCTTAGGGGGGGTCTATGCGTCTGGGGCCAACGTCCTGACTTTC.

A few counts support this clone. This chain connects TRBV7-2 to TRBJ1-5; the D is unclear. The CDR3 consists of 13 residues. Trimming pared 1 base from V and 5 bases from J, leaving 6 bases between. Germline CDR1 and CDR2: SGHTA and FQGNSA. For the CDR3, the DNA is TGTGCCAGCAGCTTAGACCGGGATCAGCCCCAGCATTTT. Its translation is CASSLDRDQPQHF.

This clone showed up just a few times. The chain carries TRBV9 and TRBJ2-5, with D perhaps TRBD1 (6 bases). The CDR3 runs 16 residues. The germline CDR1 and CDR2 sequences are SGDLS and YYNGEE. Trimming stripped 0 bases from V and 5 bases from J, with 17 bases between. This CDR3 is CASSVAGRGWGETQYF. The CDR3 region has the DNA TGTGCCAGCAGCGTAGCAGGCAGGGGCTGGGGGGAGACCCAGTACTTC.

This clone was observed a handful of times. V is TRBV28 and J is TRBJ1-1; tentative D call: TRBD1 (5 bases). Germline CDR1 MDHEN, CDR2 SYDVKM. CDR3 length equals 13 residues. The V gene lost 5 bases and the J gene lost 4 bases, with 11 bases spanning the gap. This chain's CDR3 is CASSRRGITEAFF. The CDR3, as DNA: TGTGCCAGCAGTCGCCGGGGGATCACTGAAGCTTTCTTT.

The chain joins TRBV27 to TRBJ1-5; no definite D call. The V end lost 1 base, the J end lost 2 bases, and 12 bases lay between the germline ends. The CDR3 runs to 16 residues. The germline CDR1 and CDR2 sequences are MNHEY and SMNVEV (reference sequence). The chain's CDR3 is CASSLLYTGGNQPQHF. The CDR3 nucleotides are TGTGCCAGCAGTTTATTATATACGGGAGGCAATCAGCCCCAGCATTTT.

The V gene is TRBV19, the J gene TRBJ2-3, with 7 bases identical to TRBD2. V lost 5 bases and J lost 2; bases outside the gene matches: 10. Germline lookup yields CDR1 LNHDA and CDR2 SQIVND (reference sequence). The CDR3 sequence is 16 residues long. CDR3 DNA: TGTGCCAGTAGTTCACGGGGACTACCGTACACAGATACGCAGTATTTT. It specifies CASSSRGLPYTDTQYF.

The chain employs TRBV15 and TRBJ2-3; D unclear. Trimming took 2 bases from V and 4 from J, leaving 13 bases between them. The CDR3 totals 15 residues. The V gene's germline CDR1 is LNHNV and CDR2 YYDKDF (reference sequence). CDR3 sequence: CATSRSPRDADTQYF. The CDR3 DNA follows: TGTGCCACCAGCAGATCCCCTAGAGACGCAGATACGCAGTATTTT. The full variable domain, completed using reference TRBV15 and TRBJ2-3, is DAMVIQNPRYQVTQFGKPVTLSCSQTLNHNVMYWYQQKSSQAPKLLFHYYDKDFNNEADTPDNFQSRRPNTSFCFLDIRSPGLGDTAMYLCATSRSPRDADTQYFGPGTRLTVL.